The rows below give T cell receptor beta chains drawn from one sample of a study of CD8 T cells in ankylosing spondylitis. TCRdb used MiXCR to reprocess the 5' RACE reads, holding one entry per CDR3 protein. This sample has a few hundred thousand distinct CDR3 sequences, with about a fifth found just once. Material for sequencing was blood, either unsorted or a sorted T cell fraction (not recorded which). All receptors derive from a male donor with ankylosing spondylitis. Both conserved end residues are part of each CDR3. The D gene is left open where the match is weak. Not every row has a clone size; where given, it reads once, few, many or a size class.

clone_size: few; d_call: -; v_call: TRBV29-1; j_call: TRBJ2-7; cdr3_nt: TGCAGCGTTGGAGGACCGGAGAGCTACGAGCAGTACTTC; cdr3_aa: CSVGGPESYEQYF
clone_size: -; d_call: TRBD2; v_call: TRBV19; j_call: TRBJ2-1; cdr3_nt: TGTGCCAGTAGTCTGACTAGCGGGGGCTCCTACAATGAGCAGTTCTTC; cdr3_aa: CASSLTSGGSYNEQFF
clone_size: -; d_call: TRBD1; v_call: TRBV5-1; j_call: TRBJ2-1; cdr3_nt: TGCGCCAGCAGTTTTGGGACAGGGGTCTTTGAGCAGTTCTTC; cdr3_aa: CASSFGTGVFEQFF
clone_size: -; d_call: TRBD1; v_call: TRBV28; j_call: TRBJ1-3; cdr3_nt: TGTGCCAGCAGTTTAGAGGGACAGGGGGCGCCGGGAAACACCATATATTTT; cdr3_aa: CASSLEGQGAPGNTIYF
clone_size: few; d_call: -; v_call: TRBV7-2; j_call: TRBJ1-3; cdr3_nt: TGTGCCAGCAGGGTGACCTCTGGAAACACCATATATTTT; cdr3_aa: CASRVTSGNTIYF
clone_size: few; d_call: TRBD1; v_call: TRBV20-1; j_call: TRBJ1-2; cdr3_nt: TGCAGTGCGGGACAGGGGGCAGGGTATGGCTACACCTTC; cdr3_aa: CSAGQGAGYGYTF
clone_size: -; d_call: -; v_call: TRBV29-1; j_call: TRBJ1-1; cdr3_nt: TGCAGCGTTGATGCGCTACTGGGGAATGAAGCTTTCTTT; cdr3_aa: CSVDALLGNEAFF
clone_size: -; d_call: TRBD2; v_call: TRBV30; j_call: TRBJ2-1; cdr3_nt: TGTGCCTGGCGCGCGGGACTAGCGGGAGTAGGGCAGTTCTTC; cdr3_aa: CAWRAGLAGVGQFF
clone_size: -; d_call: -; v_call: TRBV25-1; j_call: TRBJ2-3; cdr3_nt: TGTGCCAGCAGTGTTCAGGGGACAGATACGCAGTATTTT; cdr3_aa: CASSVQGTDTQYF
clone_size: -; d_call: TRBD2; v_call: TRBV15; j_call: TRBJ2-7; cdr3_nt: TGTGCCACCAGCAGAGAGACTAGCGGGGCCTACGAGCAGTACTTC; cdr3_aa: CATSRETSGAYEQYF
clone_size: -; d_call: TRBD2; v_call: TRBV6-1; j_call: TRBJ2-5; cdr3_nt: TGTGCCAGCAGTGGGGCCGGGACTAGCGGAGAGACCCAGTACTTC; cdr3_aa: CASSGAGTSGETQYF
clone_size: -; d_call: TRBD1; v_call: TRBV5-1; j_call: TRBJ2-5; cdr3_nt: TGCGCCAGCAGTTACAGGGGCTCGTCAGAGACCCAGTACTTC; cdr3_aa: CASSYRGSSETQYF
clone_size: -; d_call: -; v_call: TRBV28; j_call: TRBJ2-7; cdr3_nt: TGTGCCAGCAGGGGAGGGGGCCGCTACGAGCAGTACTTC; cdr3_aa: CASRGGGRYEQYF
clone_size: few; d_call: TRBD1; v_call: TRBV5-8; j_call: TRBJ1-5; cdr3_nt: TGTGCCAGCAGCGAGACAGGGCTTTATCAGCCCCAGCATTTT; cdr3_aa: CASSETGLYQPQHF
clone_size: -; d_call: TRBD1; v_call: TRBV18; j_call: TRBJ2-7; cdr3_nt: TGTGCCAGCTCACCAACCGCGACAGGGTCTAGCTACGAGCAGTACTTC; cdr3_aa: CASSPTATGSSYEQYF
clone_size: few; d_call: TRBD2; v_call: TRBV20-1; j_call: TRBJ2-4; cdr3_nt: TGCAGTGCTTGGGGGCGGGAGGGGGCCAAAAACATTCAGTACTTC; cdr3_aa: CSAWGREGAKNIQYF
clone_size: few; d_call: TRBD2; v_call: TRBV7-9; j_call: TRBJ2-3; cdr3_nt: TGTGCCAGCAACTACGTTTCGGGAGGGCCAGTAACGCAGTATTTT; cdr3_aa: CASNYVSGGPVTQYF
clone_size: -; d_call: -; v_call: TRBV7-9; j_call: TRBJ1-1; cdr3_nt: TGTGCCAGCAGCCTAACCCTGGCGGGGGGAGCTTTCTTT; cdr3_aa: CASSLTLAGGAFF
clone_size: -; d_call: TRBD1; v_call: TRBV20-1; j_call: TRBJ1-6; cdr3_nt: TGCAGTGCTCAAGAGGGGGCACGGCCCAATTCACCCCTCCACTTT; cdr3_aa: CSAQEGARPNSPLHF
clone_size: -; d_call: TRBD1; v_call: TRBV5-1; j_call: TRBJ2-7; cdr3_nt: TGCGCCAGCAGCCGCGACAGGGGAGGCTACGAGCAGTACTTC; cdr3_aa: CASSRDRGGYEQYF
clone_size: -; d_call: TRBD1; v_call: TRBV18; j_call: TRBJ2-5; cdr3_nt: TGTGCCAGCTCGGGGACAGGGGATTTCGAGACCCAGTACTTC; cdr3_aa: CASSGTGDFETQYF
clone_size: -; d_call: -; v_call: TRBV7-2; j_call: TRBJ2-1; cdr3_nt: TGTGCCAGCAGCCACGACTTGCGTGAGCAGTTCTTC; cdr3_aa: CASSHDLREQFF
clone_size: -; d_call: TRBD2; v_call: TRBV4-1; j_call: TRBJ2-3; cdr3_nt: TGCGCCAGCAGCCAAGATGGATCTAGCGGGGCCACAGATACGCAGTATTTT; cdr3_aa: CASSQDGSSGATDTQYF
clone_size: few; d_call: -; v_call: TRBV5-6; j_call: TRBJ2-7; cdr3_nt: TGTGCCAGCAGCTTAGACCCGGGGCCGCTAGGGGAGCAGTACTTC; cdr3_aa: CASSLDPGPLGEQYF
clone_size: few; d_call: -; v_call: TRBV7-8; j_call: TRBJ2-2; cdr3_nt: TGTGCCAGCAGCTTAGCGTTGGAGGCGGCGGAGCTGTTTTTT; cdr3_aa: CASSLALEAAELFF
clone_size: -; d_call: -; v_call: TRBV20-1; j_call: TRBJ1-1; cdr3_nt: TGCAGTGCTACGGAGGGGTACACTGAAGCTTTCTTT; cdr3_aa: CSATEGYTEAFF
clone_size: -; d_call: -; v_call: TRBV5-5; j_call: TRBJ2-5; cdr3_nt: TGTGCCAGCAGCTTGGTTTCCGATCGGGAGACCCAGTACTTC; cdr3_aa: CASSLVSDRETQYF
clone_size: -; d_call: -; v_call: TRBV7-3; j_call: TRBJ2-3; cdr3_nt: TGTGCCAGCAGCTTACAGGTCAGGGGAGCCGGAGATACGCAGTATTTT; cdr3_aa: CASSLQVRGAGDTQYF
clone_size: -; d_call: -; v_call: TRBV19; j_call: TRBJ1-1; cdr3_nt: TGTGCCAGTAGTACCTTGGGCTGGTATGTCGACGACACTGAAGCTTTCTTT; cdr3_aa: CASSTLGWYVDDTEAFF
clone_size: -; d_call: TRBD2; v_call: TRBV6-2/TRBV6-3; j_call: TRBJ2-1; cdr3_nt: TGTGCCAGTACTAGCGGGGCCTACAATGAGCAGTTCTTC; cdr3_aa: CASTSGAYNEQFF
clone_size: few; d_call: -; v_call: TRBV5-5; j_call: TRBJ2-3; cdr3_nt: TGTGCCAGCAGCAGACGACAGGGAGGGGATACGCAGTATTTT; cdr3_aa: CASSRRQGGDTQYF
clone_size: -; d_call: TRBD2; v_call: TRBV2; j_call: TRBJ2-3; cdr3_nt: TGTGCCAGCAGTTCGCTAGCGGGATCTATAGATACGCAGTATTTT; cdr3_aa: CASSSLAGSIDTQYF
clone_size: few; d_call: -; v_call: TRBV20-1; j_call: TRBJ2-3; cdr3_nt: TGCAGTGCTAGAGACGCCAGGGGCGGATCCCCAGATACGCAGTATTTT; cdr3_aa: CSARDARGGSPDTQYF
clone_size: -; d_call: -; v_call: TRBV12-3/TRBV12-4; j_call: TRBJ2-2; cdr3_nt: -; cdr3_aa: CASRLRNGELFFF
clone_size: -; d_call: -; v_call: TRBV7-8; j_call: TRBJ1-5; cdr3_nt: TGTGCCAGCAGCTTAAGCTTAGGGGATATCAATCAGCCCCAGCATTTT; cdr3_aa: CASSLSLGDINQPQHF
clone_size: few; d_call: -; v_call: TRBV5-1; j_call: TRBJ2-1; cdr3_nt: TGCGCCAGCAGCTCGTGGACGGACCTTAGAGAGCAGTTCTTC; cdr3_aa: CASSSWTDLREQFF
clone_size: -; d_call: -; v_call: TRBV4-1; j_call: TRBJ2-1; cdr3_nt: TGCGCCAGCAGCCAAGATTTGGTGGGCAGGGTTTCCTACAATGAGCAGTTCTTC; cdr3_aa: CASSQDLVGRVSYNEQFF
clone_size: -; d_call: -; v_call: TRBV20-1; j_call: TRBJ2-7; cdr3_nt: TGCAGTGCTAGAACCCCGACTCCTCGCTACGAGCAGTACTTC; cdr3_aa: CSARTPTPRYEQYF
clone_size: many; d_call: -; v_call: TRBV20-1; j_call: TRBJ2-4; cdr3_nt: TGCAGTTCCTTACAGGGATCCGGGGCCAAAAACATTCAGTACTTC; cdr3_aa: CSSLQGSGAKNIQYF
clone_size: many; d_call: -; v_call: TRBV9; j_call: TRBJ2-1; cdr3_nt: TGTGCCAGCAGCCCGCGATCCTACAATGAGCAGTTCTTC; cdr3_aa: CASSPRSYNEQFF
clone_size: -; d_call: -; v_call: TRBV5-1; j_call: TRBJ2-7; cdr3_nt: TGCGCCAGCAGCTTGGAATACTTAGCCAACGAGCAGTACTTC; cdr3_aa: CASSLEYLANEQYF
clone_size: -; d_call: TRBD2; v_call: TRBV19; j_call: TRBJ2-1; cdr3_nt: TGTGCCAGTAGTACACCAACTGGACTAGCGGGAGTTATTGAGCAGTTCTTC; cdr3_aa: CASSTPTGLAGVIEQFF
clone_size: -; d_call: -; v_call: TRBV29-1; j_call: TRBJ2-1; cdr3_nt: TGCAGCGGCGGGCGTGGGGGGTTATACAATGAGCAGTTCTTC; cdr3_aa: CSGGRGGLYNEQFF
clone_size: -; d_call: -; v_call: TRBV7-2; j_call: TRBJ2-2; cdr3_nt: TGTGCCAGCAGGCCCCCGCGCGGATACACCGGGGAGCTGTTTTTT; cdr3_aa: CASRPPRGYTGELFF
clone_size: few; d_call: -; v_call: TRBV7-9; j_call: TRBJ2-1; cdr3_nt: TGTGCCAGCAGCTTAGAGGGACGCCCCGGTCAAGGGCAGTTCTTC; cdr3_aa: CASSLEGRPGQGQFF
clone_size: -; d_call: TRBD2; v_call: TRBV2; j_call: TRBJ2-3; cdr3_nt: TGTGCCACGGAAAGGGGAGGGCGCACAGATACGCAGTATTTT; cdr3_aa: CATERGGRTDTQYF
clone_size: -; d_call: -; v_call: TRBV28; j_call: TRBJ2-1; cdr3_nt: TGTGCCAGCAGGGCCCAGCATGAGCAGTTCTTC; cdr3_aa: CASRAQHEQFF
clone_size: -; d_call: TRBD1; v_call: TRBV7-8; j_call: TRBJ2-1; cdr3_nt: TGTGCCAGCAGCCCGCTACAGGGGGCTAGGAATGAGCAGTTCTTC; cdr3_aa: CASSPLQGARNEQFF
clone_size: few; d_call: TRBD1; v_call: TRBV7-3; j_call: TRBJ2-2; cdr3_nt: TGTGCCAGCAGCTCCGGACAGGGGGTAACCGGGGAGCTGTTTTTT; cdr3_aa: CASSSGQGVTGELFF
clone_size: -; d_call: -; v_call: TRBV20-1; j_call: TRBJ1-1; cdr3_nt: TGCAGTGCTGGGCCCGGCGGGGGTTGGGGAACTGAAGCTTTCTTT; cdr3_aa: CSAGPGGGWGTEAFF